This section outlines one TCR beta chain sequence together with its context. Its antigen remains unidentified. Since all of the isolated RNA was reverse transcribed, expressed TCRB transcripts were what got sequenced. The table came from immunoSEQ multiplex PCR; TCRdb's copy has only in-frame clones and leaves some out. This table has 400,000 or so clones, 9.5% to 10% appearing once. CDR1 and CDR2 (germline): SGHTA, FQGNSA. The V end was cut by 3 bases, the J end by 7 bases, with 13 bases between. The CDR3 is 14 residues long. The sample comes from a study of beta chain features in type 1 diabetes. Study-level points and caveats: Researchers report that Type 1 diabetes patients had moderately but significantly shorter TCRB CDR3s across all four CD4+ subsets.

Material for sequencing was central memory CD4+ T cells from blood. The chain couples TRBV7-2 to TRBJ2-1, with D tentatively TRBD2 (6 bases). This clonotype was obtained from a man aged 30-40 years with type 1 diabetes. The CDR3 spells CASSFYNRGNEQFF. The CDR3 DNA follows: TGTGCCAGCAGCTTTTATAATCGGGGGAATGAGCAGTTCTTC.